This TCR beta chain was recovered during a study of molecular identifiers for immune sequencing clone quantification. Preparation of the bulk TCR libraries relied on previously described methods and listed TCR primers. MiXCR, run by TCRdb on the PCR reads, gives a single entry per CDR3 protein. The sample comprises 460,000 or so distinct CDR3 sequences, 20% to 25% of which are singletons, and about 0.8% rests with the top ten. This clonotype was picked up many times. With 10%, 30% or 50% of RNA, about 17,000 to 1,100,000 naive CD8 T cells were sequenced. The source of this sequence is a human donor in good health. Some libraries in this study had Jurkat cell RNA spiked in. The sequencing input was naive CD8+ T cells from blood, with Jurkat cell RNA spiked in. Regarding subset: FACS-sorted CD8+CD4-CCR7+CD45RA+ naive T cells.

CDR3 sequence: CASSPPDREPEAFF. In DNA, the CDR3 is TGTGCCAGCAGCCCCCCGGACCGGGAGCCTGAAGCTTTCTTT. The gene calls are TRBV9 and TRBJ1-1; no definite D call. The CDR3 totals 14 residues. Germline V gene lookup returns CDR1 SGDLS and CDR2 YYNGEE. The germline V and J ends were trimmed by 4 bases and 6 bases, with 16 bases remaining between them.